This is a list of T cell receptor beta chains from one sample in a study of a mutant IDH1 vaccine in newly diagnosed glioma. TCRdb's table, derived via immunoSEQ multiplex PCR, lists solely in-frame clones and lacks some. The data show around 57,000 clones, around nine tenths seen once. Their specific antigens are unknown. The material sequenced was PBMCs, taken from a glioma patient whose treatment included an IDH1 peptide vaccine. The origin of the receptors is a man aged 35 to 55 with glioma. CDR3s include the opening cysteine and the closing phenylalanine or tryptophan. D genes are given only for firm matches. Clone size is stated in some rows and not others, as once, few, many or a class when expanded.

>TRBJ2-5|.|TRBD1|TRBV19
TGTGCCAGTAGTACAGGTCGACAGGGACAGGGAGAGACCCAGTACTTC
CASSTGRQGQGETQYF
>TRBJ1-5|.|.|TRBV19
TGTGCCAGTAGCCTCTCATTTAGCCAGCCCCAGCATTTT
CASSLSFSQPQHF
>TRBJ2-2|once|TRBD1|TRBV28
TGTGCCAGCAGGGGACAGGGGTGGGTCGGGGAGCTGTTTTTT
CASRGQGWVGELFF
>TRBJ2-1|.|TRBD2|TRBV7-3
TGTGCCAGCAGCTTGCTAGCGGGCGTCCCCAATGAGCAGTTCTTC
CASSLLAGVPNEQFF
>TRBJ2-2|.|.|TRBV7-2
TGTGCCAGCAGTCGTAACAGGGGGGGTGCCGGGGAGCTGTTTTTT
CASSRNRGGAGELFF
>TRBJ2-1|.|TRBD2|TRBV19
TGTGCCAGTGGCACTAGCGGGGGCTCGACTGGGCAGTTCTTC
CASGTSGGSTGQFF
>TRBJ2-7|.|TRBD1|TRBV19
TGTGCCAGTAGTACGGACAGGGGCTCCTACGAGCAGTACTTC
CASSTDRGSYEQYF
>TRBJ2-2|.|TRBD1|TRBV28
TGTGCCAGCAGTCTAAACACAGGGGGCAGAAACGGGGAGCTGTTTTTT
CASSLNTGGRNGELFF
>TRBJ2-3|.|.|TRBV7-2
TGTGCCAGCATCCCCCAGGTGGGGTCCACAGATACGCAGTATTTT
CASIPQVGSTDTQYF
>TRBJ2-6|.|.|TRBV29-1
TGCAGCGTGCAGGGCTCTGGGGCCAACGTCCTGACTTTC
CSVQGSGANVLTF
>TRBJ2-6|once|.|TRBV19
TGTGCCAGTAGTATTGCGACAGGAGGGGCCAACGTCCTGACTTTC
CASSIATGGANVLTF
>TRBJ1-5|.|.|TRBV19
TGTGCCAGTACCCTATCCCCAGATGGCAATCAGCCCCAGCATTTT
CASTLSPDGNQPQHF
>TRBJ2-3|.|.|TRBV6-4
TGTGCCAGCAGGGCCTCGGGGACAGATACGCAGTATTTT
CASRASGTDTQYF
>TRBJ1-5|.|.|TRBV28
TGTGCCAGCAGTCGACAGCTCTCGGGGGATCAGCCCCAGCATTTT
CASSRQLSGDQPQHF
>TRBJ1-1|.|TRBD1|TRBV18
TGTGCCAGCTCTGACAGGGGTGACACTGAAGCTTTCTTT
CASSDRGDTEAFF
>TRBJ1-1|.|.|TRBV5-5
TGTGCCAGCAGAAGGCGTATGAACACTGAAGCTTTCTTT
CASRRRMNTEAFF
>TRBJ1-3|.|.|TRBV4-3
TGCGCCAGCAGCCAAGATCCAGGGGCGGGGGGAAACACCATATATTTT
CASSQDPGAGGNTIYF
>TRBJ2-1|.|.|TRBV7-6
TGTGCCAGCAGCTCTGGGGGCCCTAGCCCAGTCAATGAGCAGTTCTTC
CASSSGGPSPVNEQFF
>TRBJ1-2|.|.|TRBV28
TGTGCCAGCAGTTCGACAGGATCCCCAGCTAACTATGGCTACACCTTC
CASSSTGSPANYGYTF
>TRBJ2-2|.|.|TRBV9
TGTGCCAGCAGCGTAGCGGCAGCGAACACCGGGGAGCTGTTTTTT
CASSVAAANTGELFF
>TRBJ1-1|.|.|TRBV7-3
TGTGCCAGCAGCCCGGGTTCGGGGGTGTACACTGAAGCTTTCTTT
CASSPGSGVYTEAFF
>TRBJ1-5|.|.|TRBV6-1
TGTGCCAGCAGTGAAATAGCGGGACTGGAGCATTTT
CASSEIAGLEHF
>TRBJ2-1|.|.|TRBV21-1
TGTGCCAGCAGCAAAGAGAGAAGACTAGCGGGGTGCAATGAGCAGTTCTTC
CASSKERRLAGCNEQFF
>TRBJ2-1|.|.|TRBV11-3
TGTGCCAGCAGCTTTCACCCTTCGCGAAGAGAGTTCTTC
CASSFHPSRREFF
>TRBJ1-2|.|.|TRBV28
TGTGCCAGCAGTTTAACAGGCTGGGGCTACACCTTC
CASSLTGWGYTF
>TRBJ2-1|.|.|TRBV30
TGTGCCCTTGAGGGGGGGGGCGATGAGCAGTTCTTC
CALEGGGDEQFF
>TRBJ2-7|.|.|TRBV19
TGTGCCAGTAGTCGACAGCCATCCTACGAGCAGTACTTC
CASSRQPSYEQYF
>TRBJ2-7|.|.|TRBV28
TGTGCCAGCAGTTTAATGGCAGGGGGGGACGAGCAGTACTTC
CASSLMAGGDEQYF
>TRBJ1-1|.|.|TRBV19
TGTGCCAGTAGTATAACCGGGGGTATGAACACTGAAGCTTTCTTT
CASSITGGMNTEAFF
>TRBJ2-7|.|.|TRBV19
TGTGCCAGTACGGCTGGGGACGGTCCCTACGAGCAGTACTTC
CASTAGDGPYEQYF
>TRBJ1-1|.|.|TRBV6-6
TGTGCCAGCAGTACCCAAGTGGGGGCCTCCGCTGAAGCTTTCTTT
CASSTQVGASAEAFF
>TRBJ2-7|.|TRBD2|TRBV9
TGTGCCAGCAGCCTTTTAGCGGGAGGCTACGAGCAGTACTTC
CASSLLAGGYEQYF
>TRBJ2-3|.|.|TRBV5-5
TGTGCCAGCAGCTTGAATCAGGGGACCACAAGCACAGATACGCAGTATTTT
CASSLNQGTTSTDTQYF
>TRBJ2-1|.|.|TRBV7-9
TGTGCCAGCAGCTTTAAGCATGAGCAGTTCTTC
CASSFKHEQFF
>TRBJ2-3|.|.|TRBV11-3
TGTGCCAGCAGCTTAGGGGGGAGCACAGATACGCAGTATTTT
CASSLGGSTDTQYF
>TRBJ1-4|.|TRBD1|TRBV6-5
TGTGCCAGTAGCGAGACAGGGAGGTCTAATGAAAAACTGTTTTTT
CASSETGRSNEKLFF
>TRBJ2-5|.|.|TRBV19
TGTGCCAGTAGTATAATTGGACAGTGGCAGTACTTC
CASSIIGQWQYF
>TRBJ2-3|.|.|TRBV25-1
TGTGCCAGCAGTGGGACGGTGAGCACAGATACGCAGTATTTT
CASSGTVSTDTQYF
>TRBJ1-6|.|.|TRBV5-5
TGTGCCAGCAGCTTGGAAGGGGGATCACCCCTCCACTTT
CASSLEGGSPLHF
>TRBJ1-1|.|TRBD1|TRBV19
TGTGCCAGTAGGGGACAGCCACTGAACACTGAAGCTTTCTTT
CASRGQPLNTEAFF